Below are 11 T cell receptor beta chains sequenced from a single sample in a study of blood T cell repertoires in COVID-19. The method was immunoSEQ multiplex PCR; TCRdb's version includes in-frame clones alone and lacks a portion of them. The sample carries approximately 380,000 clones, around 89% recorded once. The sequencing sample was made of PBMCs or T cells enriched from blood (not recorded which). Receptors were obtained from a woman under 30 who had recovered from COVID-19.

This chain links TRBV6-6 with TRBJ2-7; TRBD2 might be the D (7 bases). V lost 5 bases and J lost 6, with 17 bases in between. The CDR3 sequence is 14 residues long. Germline V gene sequence: CDR1 MNHNY, CDR2 SVGAGI (reference sequence). CDR3: CASSPDNGGREQYF. The CDR3 DNA reads as TGTGCCAGCAGTCCGGACAACGGGGGGCGCGAGCAGTACTTC.

This chain connects TRBV5-6 to TRBJ2-7; D gene unclear. Per the germline V gene, CDR1 is SGHDT and CDR2 is YYEEEE. CDR3 length equals 14 residues. Trimming took 2 bases from V and 2 from J, leaving 11 bases between them. The CDR3 is CASSFQKSPYEQYF. The CDR3 DNA sequence: TGTGCCAGCAGCTTTCAGAAGTCTCCCTACGAGCAGTACTTC. The variable domain in full, completed from reference TRBV5-6 and TRBJ2-7, reads DAGVTQSPTHLIKTRGQQVTLRCSPKSGHDTVSWYQQALGQGPQFIFQYYEEEERQRGNFPDRFSGHQFPNYSSELNVNALLLGDSALYLCASSFQKSPYEQYFGPGTRLTVT.

The DNA of the CDR3 is TGTGCCAGCAGTTTTCGGGGAAACATTCAGTACTTC. Translation gives CASSFRGNIQYF. The chain is built from TRBV28 and TRBJ2-4, with D tentatively TRBD2 (5 bases). Germline CDR1 and CDR2: MDHEN and SYDVKM. V shed 3 bases and J shed 6 bases, with 6 bases lying between them. The CDR3 covers 12 residues.

In its sample, this clone was seen once. The rearrangement links TRBV5-6 to TRBJ2-1; tentatively, D is TRBD2 (5 bases). CDR1 and CDR2 (germline): SGHDT, YYEEEE. The length of the CDR3 is 13 residues. The germline V and J ends were trimmed by 7 bases and 2 bases, with 10 bases remaining between them. CDR3 region: CASGGPPYNEQFF. CDR3 DNA sequence: TGTGCCAGCGGCGGGCCCCCCTACAATGAGCAGTTCTTC.

This clone has a handful of counts. The rearrangement joins TRBV6-5 to TRBJ1-2; D perhaps matches TRBD1 (5 bases). CDR3 length: 14 amino acids. V gave up 6 bases and J gave up 4 bases, with 15 bases separating them. The germline V gene has CDR1 MNHEY and CDR2 SVGAGI. CDR3 sequence (DNA): TGTGCCAGCAGGAAGGTGGGGGGGATCTATGGCTACACCTTC. Translating it yields CASRKVGGIYGYTF.

The chain carries TRBV30 and TRBJ1-1, with D possibly TRBD1 on 5 matching bases. This CDR3 has 14 residues. Deletions cut 3 bases from V and 7 bases from J, with 18 bases between. Looked up from germline, CDR1 is GTSNPN and CDR2 is SVGIG (reference sequence). In DNA form, the CDR3 reads TGTGCCTGGAGCCTGATCTCAGGGTCTGGTGAAGCTTTCTTT. Its translation: CAWSLISGSGEAFF.

As for this clone: A junction boundary mismatches the germline segment, possibly from a read error. The chain combines TRBV29-1 with TRBJ2-5; D gene uncertain. This CDR3 spans 12 amino acids. CDR1 and CDR2 (germline): SQVTM, ANQGSEA. CDR3 amino acids: CSVEGLQETQYF. CDR3 DNA sequence: TGCAGCGTGGAAGGTTTACAAGAGACCCAGTACTTC.

This clone was recorded once. The chain uses TRBV25-1 and TRBJ2-1, with 12 bases that match TRBD2. The junction had 5 bases not matched to a gene; V was cut back by 8 bases and J by 9 bases. Looked up from germline, CDR1 is MGHDK and CDR2 is SYGVNS. The CDR3 has 13 amino acids. CDR3 coding DNA: TGTGCCAGCCGACTAGCGGGGGCCCCTGAGCAGTTCTTC. It encodes CASRLAGAPEQFF.

V gene TRBV12-5 combines with J gene TRBJ2-7; no reliable D call. This CDR3 comprises 14 residues. The germline V gene has CDR1 LGHNT and CDR2 FRNRAP. The V end lost 2 bases, the J end lost 1 base, and 9 bases lay between the germline ends. The chain's CDR3 is CASGLTAQSYEQYF. In nucleotides, the CDR3 is TGTGCTAGTGGTTTGACAGCACAATCCTACGAGCAGTACTTC.

The chain couples TRBV20-1 to TRBJ1-1; no clear D. In germline, CDR1 is DFQATT, CDR2 SNEGSKA (reference sequence). The CDR3 spans 14 residues. V was clipped by 3 bases and J by 0 bases, with 11 bases between them. The CDR3 protein is CSASAGTMNTEAFF. CDR3 bases: TGCAGTGCTAGTGCGGGAACCATGAACACTGAAGCTTTCTTT.

The chain links TRBV6-2 or TRBV6-3 to TRBJ2-5; D gene uncertain. V gave up 2 bases and J gave up 5 bases, with 9 bases separating them. CDR1 and CDR2 from the germline V gene are MNHEY and SVGEGT. The CDR3 loop spans 13 amino acids. CDR3 coding DNA: TGTGCCAGCAGTTACAGAACTTGGGAGACCCAGTACTTC. Translation gives CASSYRTWETQYF.